This T cell receptor (beta chain) was obtained from a study of glioma-infiltrating T cells. On the study more broadly: Glioma patients had dexamethasone for six or fewer days before surgery.

Amplification of TCR alpha and beta CDR3 regions from RNA used iRepertoire nested multiplex PCR. One entry per CDR3 protein results from TCRdb running MiXCR on the multiplex PCR reads. The repertoire includes 300,000 to 400,000 distinct CDR3 sequences, 41% of them detected once, and 9.5% to 15% sits in the top ten. Trimming pared 2 bases from V and 5 bases from J, leaving 6 bases between. This CDR3 spans 12 amino acids. Germline V gives CDR1 MDHEN, CDR2 SYDVKM. This clonotype was detected ten times or more. The V call is TRBV28, the J call TRBJ1-2; no reliable D call. This TCR was recovered from a human donor with low-grade glioma or glioblastoma, undergoing nonglioma brain surgery, or in good health (not recorded which). Specimen: glioma tissue, nonneoplastic brain tissue, or PBMCs (not recorded which). CDR3 sequence reads: CASSLEDYGYTF. DNA of the CDR3: TGTGCCAGCAGTTTAGAGGATTATGGCTACACCTTC.